This TCR beta chain was documented in a study of radiotherapy plus CTLA-4 blockade in lung cancer. Patients with chemo-refractory metastatic non-small-cell lung cancer received focal radiation plus CTLA-4 blockade with ipilimumab. The protocol was immunoSEQ multiplex PCR, while the TCRdb copy is restricted to in-frame clones and leaves out a portion. The table records more than 90,000 clones, 80% to 85% of them present only once. Germline V CDR1 and CDR2: LNHDA, SQIVND (reference sequence). CDR3 length: 14 amino acids. V lost 3 bases and J 2 bases, leaving 10 bases between the germline ends. The material sequenced was peripheral blood, taken from a patient treated with radiotherapy plus ipilimumab. The source is a human donor with non-small cell lung cancer that progressed on radiotherapy plus ipilimumab. The rearrangement joins TRBV19 to TRBJ1-1; D uncertain. CDR3 nucleotides: TGTGCCAGTAGTATCAGCCCTTATAACACTGAAGCTTTCTTT. This codes for CASSISPYNTEAFF.